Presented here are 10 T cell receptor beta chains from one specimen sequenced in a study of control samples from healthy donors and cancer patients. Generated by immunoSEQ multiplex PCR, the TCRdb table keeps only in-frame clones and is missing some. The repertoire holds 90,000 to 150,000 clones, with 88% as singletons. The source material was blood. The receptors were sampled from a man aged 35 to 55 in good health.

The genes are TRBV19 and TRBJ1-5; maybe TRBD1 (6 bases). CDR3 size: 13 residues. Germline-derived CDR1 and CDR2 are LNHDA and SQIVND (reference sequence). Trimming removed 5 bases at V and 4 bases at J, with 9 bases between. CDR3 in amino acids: CASSSGANQPQHF. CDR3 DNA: TGTGCCAGTAGTTCAGGGGCGAATCAGCCCCAGCATTTT.

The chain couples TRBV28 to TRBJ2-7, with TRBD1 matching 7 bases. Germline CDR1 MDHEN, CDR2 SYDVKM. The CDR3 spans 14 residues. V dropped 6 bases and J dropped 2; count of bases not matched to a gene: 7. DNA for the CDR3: TGTGCCAGCAGCCGACAGGGTACTGCCTACGAGCAGTACTTC. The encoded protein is CASSRQGTAYEQYF.

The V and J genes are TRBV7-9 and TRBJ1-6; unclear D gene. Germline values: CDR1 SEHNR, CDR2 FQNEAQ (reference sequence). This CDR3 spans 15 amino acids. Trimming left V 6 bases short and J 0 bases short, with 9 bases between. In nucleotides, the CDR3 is TGTGCCAGCAGTCATTTTAGCTCCTATAATTCACCCCTCCACTTT. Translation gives CASSHFSSYNSPLHF. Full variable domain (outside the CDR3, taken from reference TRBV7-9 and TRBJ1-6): DTGVSQNPRHKITKRGQNVTFRCDPISEHNRLYWYRQTLGQGPEFLTYFQNEAQLEKSRLLSDRFSAERPKGSFSTLEIQRTEQGDSAMYLCASSHFSSYNSPLHFGNGTRLTVT.

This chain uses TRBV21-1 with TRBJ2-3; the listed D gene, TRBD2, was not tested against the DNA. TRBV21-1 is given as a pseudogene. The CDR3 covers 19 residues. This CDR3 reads CASSKAPSGGFGSTDTQYF. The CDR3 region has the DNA TGTGCCAGCAGCAAAGCCCCTAGCGGGGGGTTCGGGTCGACAGATACGCAGTATTTT.

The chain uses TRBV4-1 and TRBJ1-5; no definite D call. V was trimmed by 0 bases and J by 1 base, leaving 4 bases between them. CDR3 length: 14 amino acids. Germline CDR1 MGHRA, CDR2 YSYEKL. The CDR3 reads CASSQEGSNQPQHF. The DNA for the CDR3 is TGCGCCAGCAGCCAAGAGGGGAGCAATCAGCCCCAGCATTTT.

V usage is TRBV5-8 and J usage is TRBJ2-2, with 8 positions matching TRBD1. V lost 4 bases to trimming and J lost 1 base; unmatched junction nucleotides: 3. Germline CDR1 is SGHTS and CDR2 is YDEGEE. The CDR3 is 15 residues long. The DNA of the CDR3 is TGTGCCAGCAGCCTTGGGACAGGGAACACCGGGGAGCTGTTTTTT. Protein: CASSLGTGNTGELFF.

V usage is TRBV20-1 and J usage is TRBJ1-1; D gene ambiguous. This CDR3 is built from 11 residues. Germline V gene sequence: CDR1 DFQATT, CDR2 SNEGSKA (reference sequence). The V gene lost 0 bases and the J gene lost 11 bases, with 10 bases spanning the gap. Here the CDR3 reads CSARDLQEAFF. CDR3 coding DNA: TGCAGTGCTAGAGATCTCCAGGAGGCTTTCTTT.

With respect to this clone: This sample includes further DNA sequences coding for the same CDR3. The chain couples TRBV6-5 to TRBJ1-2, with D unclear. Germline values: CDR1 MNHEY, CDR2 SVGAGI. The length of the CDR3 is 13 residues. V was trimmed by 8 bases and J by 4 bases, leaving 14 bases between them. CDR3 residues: CASQSPPFYGYTF. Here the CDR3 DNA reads TGTGCCAGCCAAAGTCCCCCCTTCTATGGCTACACCTTC.

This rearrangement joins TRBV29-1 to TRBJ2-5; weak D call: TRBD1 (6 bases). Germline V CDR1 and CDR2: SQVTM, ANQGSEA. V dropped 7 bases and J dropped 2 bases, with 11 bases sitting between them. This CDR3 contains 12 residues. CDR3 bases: TGCAGCGCAGGACAGACGCAAGAGACCCAGTACTTC. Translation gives CSAGQTQETQYF.

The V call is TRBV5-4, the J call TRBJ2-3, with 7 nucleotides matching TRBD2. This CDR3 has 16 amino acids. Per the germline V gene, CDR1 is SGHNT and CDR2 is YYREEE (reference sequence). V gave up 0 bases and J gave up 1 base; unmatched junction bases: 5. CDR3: CASSLVGGGRTDTQYF. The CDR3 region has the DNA TGTGCCAGCAGCTTGGTGGGCGGGGGTCGCACAGATACGCAGTATTTT.